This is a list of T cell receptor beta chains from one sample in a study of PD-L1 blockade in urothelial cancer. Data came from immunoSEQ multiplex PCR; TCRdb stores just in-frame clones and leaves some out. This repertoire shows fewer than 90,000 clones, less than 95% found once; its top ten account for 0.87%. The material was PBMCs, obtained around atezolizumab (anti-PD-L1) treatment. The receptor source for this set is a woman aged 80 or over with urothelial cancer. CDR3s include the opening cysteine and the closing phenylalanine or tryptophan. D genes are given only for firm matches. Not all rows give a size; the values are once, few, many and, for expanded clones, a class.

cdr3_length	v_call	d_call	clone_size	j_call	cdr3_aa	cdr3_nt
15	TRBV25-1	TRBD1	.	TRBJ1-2	CASSDVDRGRYGYTF	TGTGCCAGCAGTGATGTGGACAGGGGCCGGTATGGCTACACCTTC
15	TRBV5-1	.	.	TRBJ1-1	CASTRGAGDHTEAFF	TGCGCCAGCACCCGGGGAGCAGGGGACCACACTGAAGCTTTCTTT
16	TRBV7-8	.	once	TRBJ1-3	CASSLATGTSGNTIYF	TGTGCCAGCAGCTTAGCGACAGGAACTTCAGGAAACACCATATATTTT
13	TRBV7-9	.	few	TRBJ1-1	CASRHQGGTEAFF	TGTGCCAGCAGGCACCAAGGGGGCACTGAAGCTTTCTTT
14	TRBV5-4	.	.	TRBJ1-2	CASSLGGEVALYTF	TGTGCCAGCAGCTTAGGCGGTGAGGTGGCCCTCTACACCTTC
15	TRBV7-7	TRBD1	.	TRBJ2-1	CASSPDRVSYNEQFF	TGTGCCAGCAGTCCCGACAGGGTCTCCTACAATGAGCAGTTCTTC
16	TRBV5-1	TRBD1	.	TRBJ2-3	CASSLEMDRGRDTQYF	TGCGCCAGCAGCTTGGAGATGGACAGGGGGAGAGATACGCAGTATTTT
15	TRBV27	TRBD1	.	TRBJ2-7	CASSLATGGTYEQYF	TGTGCCAGCAGTTTAGCGACAGGGGGGACCTACGAGCAGTACTTC
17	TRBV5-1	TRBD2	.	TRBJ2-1	CASSLGGTSGNYNEQFF	TGCGCCAGCAGCTTGGGTGGGACTAGCGGGAACTACAATGAGCAGTTCTTC
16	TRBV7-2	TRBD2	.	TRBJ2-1	CASSLASGVSYNEQFF	TGTGCCAGCAGCTTAGCTAGCGGGGTCTCCTACAATGAGCAGTTCTTC